This is a list of T cell receptor beta chains from one sample in a study of regulatory T cells in long-lasting Graves disease. Each CDR3 protein is one row after TCRdb ran MiXCR on the multiplex PCR reads. The sample gives fewer than 500,000 distinct CDR3 sequences, 16% of which show up once; roughly an eighth is in the top ten. The data also belong to a second study, concerning T cells in Graves' hyperthyroidism and ophthalmopathy.

The material was peripheral blood mononuclear cells (PBMCs), obtained at new diagnosis, from a patient treated with antithyroid drugs. The origin of the receptors is a man aged 40-49 years with Graves disease. Each CDR3 is given without its conserved first and last residue. The order of the fields is V gene, CDR3 protein.

V: TRBV6-1
CDR3: ASNPLVQETQY

V: TRBV5-1
CDR3: ASSPRTSEGTQY

V: TRBV19
CDR3: ASSMVSRLGSQRSGNTIY

V: TRBV11-2
CDR3: ASSQEGGGGTGELF

V: TRBV28
CDR3: ASSLGTFQEAQY

V: TRBV9
CDR3: ASSEAPTYQETQY

V: TRBV24-1
CDR3: ATSDSRAGGQNTEAL

V: TRBV12-3/TRBV12-4
CDR3: ASSDRQGDGYT

V: TRBV9
CDR3: ASSVGAGVGNEQF

V: TRBV7-9
CDR3: ASSLSFRGPGNTEAF

V: TRBV29-1
CDR3: SVDRLQETQY

V: TRBV20-1
CDR3: SARAGGFNSPLH

V: TRBV5-5
CDR3: AALAGIEQY

V: TRBV20-1
CDR3: SAPGWAGPGANVLT

V: TRBV6-2/TRBV6-3
CDR3: ASSPHPDTQY

V: TRBV28
CDR3: ASSVTPAYEQY

V: TRBV29-1
CDR3: SVEASGAGWSNAF

V: TRBV6-1
CDR3: ASTEVAGLASYEQY

V: TRBV3-1
CDR3: ASSQGRTAEAF

V: TRBV3-1
CDR3: ASSQTLSTDTQY

V: TRBV12-3/TRBV12-4
CDR3: ASSLRGLRGETQY

V: TRBV7-6
CDR3: ASSQAEWTLQANEKLF

V: TRBV28
CDR3: ASRPLTSGRNNEQY

V: TRBV12-3/TRBV12-4
CDR3: ASSPNHRGGTGELF

V: TRBV27
CDR3: ASSLSGPRGAGGTDTQY

V: TRBV30
CDR3: AWRGPQETQY

V: TRBV20-1
CDR3: SGGSGTCEQY

V: TRBV5-1
CDR3: ASSPRDRTGEQY

V: TRBV30
CDR3: AWSRGSGEQF

V: TRBV10-2
CDR3: ASSELPQKETQY

V: TRBV28
CDR3: ASSATSGRGNEQF

V: TRBV19
CDR3: ASSLPGMGGRTYNEQF

V: TRBV28
CDR3: ASSSSSGRAYEQF

V: TRBV29-1
CDR3: SVAAGSSYNEQF

V: TRBV10-3
CDR3: AIRTSGSINEQF

V: TRBV6-1
CDR3: ASRDTLDTDTQY

V: TRBV3-1
CDR3: ASSQDTGGPYEQY

V: TRBV2
CDR3: ASSDGLAGLNEQF

V: TRBV15
CDR3: ATSRESSTDTQY